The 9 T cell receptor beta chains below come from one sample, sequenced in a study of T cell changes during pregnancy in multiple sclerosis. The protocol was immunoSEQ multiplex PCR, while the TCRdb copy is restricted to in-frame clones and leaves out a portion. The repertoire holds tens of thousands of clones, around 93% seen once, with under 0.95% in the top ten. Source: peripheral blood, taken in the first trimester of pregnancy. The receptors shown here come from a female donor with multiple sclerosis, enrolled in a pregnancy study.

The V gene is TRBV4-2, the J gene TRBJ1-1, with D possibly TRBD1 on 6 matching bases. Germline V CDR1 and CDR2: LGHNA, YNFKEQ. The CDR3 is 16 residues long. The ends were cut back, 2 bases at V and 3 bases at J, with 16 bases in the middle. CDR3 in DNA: TGTGCCAGCAGCCAAAACAACAGGGCATCGCACACTGAAGCTTTCTTT. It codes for CASSQNNRASHTEAFF.

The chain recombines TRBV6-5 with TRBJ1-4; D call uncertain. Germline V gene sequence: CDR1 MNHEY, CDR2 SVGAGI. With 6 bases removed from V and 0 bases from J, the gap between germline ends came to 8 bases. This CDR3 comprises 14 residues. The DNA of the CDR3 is TGTGCCAGCAGGTTGACAACAACTAATGAAAAACTGTTTTTT. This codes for CASRLTTTNEKLFF.

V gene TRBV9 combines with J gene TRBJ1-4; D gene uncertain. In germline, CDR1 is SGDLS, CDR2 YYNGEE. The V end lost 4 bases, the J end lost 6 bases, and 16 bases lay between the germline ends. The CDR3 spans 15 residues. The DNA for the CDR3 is TGTGCCAGCAGCCCCCGTGGGCAGGTCTATGAAAAACTGTTTTTT. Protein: CASSPRGQVYEKLFF.

The CDR3 protein is CSASDFEAFF. The CDR3 coding sequence is TGCAGTGCTAGTGACTTCGAAGCTTTCTTT. The chain employs TRBV20-1 and TRBJ1-1; D remains ambiguous. The V end lost 3 bases, the J end lost 8 bases, and 7 bases lay between the germline ends. Germline lookup yields CDR1 DFQATT and CDR2 SNEGSKA (reference sequence). The CDR3 runs 10 residues.

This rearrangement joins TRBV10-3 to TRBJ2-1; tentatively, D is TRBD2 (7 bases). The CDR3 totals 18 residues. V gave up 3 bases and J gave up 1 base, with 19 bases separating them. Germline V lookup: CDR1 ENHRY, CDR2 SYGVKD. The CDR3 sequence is CAISDRTGGGASYNEQFF. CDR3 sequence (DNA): TGTGCCATCAGTGATCGTACGGGGGGCGGGGCGTCCTACAATGAGCAGTTCTTC.

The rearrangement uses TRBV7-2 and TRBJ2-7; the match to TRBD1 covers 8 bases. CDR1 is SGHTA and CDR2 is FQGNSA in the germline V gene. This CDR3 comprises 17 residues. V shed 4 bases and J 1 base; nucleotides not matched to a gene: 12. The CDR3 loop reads CASSSRTGSGPSYEQYF. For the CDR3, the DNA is TGTGCCAGCAGCTCCCGGACAGGGAGCGGTCCTTCCTACGAGCAGTACTTC.

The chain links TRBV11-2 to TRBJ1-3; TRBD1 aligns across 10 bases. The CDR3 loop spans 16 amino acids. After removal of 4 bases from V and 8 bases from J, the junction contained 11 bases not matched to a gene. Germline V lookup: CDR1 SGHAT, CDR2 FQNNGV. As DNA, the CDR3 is TGTGCCAGCAGCTATTCGCCGGGACAGGGGATGGACACCATATATTTT. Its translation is CASSYSPGQGMDTIYF.

In DNA form, the CDR3 reads TGTGCCAGCAGTGAAGTGGGTGCCGGGACAGGTTTCCTAAATGAAAAACTGTTTTTT. Residues: CASSEVGAGTGFLNEKLFF. The chain joins TRBV6-1 to TRBJ1-4; 8 nucleotides match TRBD1. CDR3 length equals 19 residues. Germline CDR1 reads MNHNS; CDR2 reads SASEGT. Trimming cost V 1 base and J 5 bases; bases outside gene matches: 15.

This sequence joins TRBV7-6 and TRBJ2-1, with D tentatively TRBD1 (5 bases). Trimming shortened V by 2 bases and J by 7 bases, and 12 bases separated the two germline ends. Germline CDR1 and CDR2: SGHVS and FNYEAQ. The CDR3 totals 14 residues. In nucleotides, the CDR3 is TGTGCCAGCAGCTTAATGCAGGGTGGGAATGAGCAGTTCTTC. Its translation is CASSLMQGGNEQFF.